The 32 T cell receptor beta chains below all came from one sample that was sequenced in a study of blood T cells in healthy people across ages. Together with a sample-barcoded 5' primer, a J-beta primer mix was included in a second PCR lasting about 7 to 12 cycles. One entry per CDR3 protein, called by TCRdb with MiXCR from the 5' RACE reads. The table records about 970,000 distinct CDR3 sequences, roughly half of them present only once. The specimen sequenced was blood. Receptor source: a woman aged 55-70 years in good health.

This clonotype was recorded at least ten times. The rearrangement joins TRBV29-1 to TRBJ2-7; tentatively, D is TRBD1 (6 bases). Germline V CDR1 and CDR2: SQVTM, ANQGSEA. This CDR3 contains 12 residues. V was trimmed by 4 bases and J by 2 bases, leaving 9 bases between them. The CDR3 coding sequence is TGCAGCGTTGGGACAGCCCCCTACGAGCAGTACTTC. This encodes CSVGTAPYEQYF.

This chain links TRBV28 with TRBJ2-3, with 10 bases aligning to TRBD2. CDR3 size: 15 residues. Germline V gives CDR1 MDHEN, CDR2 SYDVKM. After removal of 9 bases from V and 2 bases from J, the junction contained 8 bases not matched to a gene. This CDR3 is CARVLGLAVTDTQYF. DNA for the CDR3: TGTGCCAGGGTCCTCGGACTAGCGGTCACAGATACGCAGTATTTT.

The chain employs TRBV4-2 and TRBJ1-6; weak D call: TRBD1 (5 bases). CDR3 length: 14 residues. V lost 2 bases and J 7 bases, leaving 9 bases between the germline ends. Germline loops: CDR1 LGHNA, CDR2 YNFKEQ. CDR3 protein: CASSQKGENSPLHF. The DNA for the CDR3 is TGTGCCAGCAGCCAAAAAGGGGAAAATTCACCCCTCCACTTT.

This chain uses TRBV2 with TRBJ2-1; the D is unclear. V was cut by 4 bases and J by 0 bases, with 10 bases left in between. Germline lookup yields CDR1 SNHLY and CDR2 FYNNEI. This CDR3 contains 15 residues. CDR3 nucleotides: TGTGCCAGCAGTGCCCCAGTTAGCTCCTACAATGAGCAGTTCTTC. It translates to CASSAPVSSYNEQFF.

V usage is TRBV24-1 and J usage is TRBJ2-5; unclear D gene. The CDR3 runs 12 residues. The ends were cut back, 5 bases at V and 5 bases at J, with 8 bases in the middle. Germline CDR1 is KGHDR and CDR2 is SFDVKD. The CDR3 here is CATSALGETQYF. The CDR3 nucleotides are TGTGCCACCAGTGCCTTAGGGGAGACCCAGTACTTC.

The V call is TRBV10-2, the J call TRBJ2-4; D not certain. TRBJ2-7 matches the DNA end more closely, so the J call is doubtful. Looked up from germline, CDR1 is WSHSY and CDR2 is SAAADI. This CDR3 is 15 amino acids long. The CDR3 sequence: CASKGDGTYPYEQYF. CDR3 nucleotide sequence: TGCGCCAGCAAAGGCGACGGAACATACCCCTACGAGCAGTACTTC.

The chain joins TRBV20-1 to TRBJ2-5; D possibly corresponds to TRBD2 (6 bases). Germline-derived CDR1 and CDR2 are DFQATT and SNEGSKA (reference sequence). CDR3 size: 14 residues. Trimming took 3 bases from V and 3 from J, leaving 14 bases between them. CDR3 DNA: TGCAGTGCTAGTGGCAGGGAGGCCAAAGAGACCCAGTACTTC. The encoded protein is CSASGREAKETQYF.

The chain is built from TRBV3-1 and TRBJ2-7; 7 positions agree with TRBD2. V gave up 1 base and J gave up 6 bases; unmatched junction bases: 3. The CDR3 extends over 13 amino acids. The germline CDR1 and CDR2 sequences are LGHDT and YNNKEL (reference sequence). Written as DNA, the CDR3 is TGTGCCAGCAGCCAAGGACTAGCCCGCGAGCAGTACTTC. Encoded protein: CASSQGLAREQYF.

DNA of the CDR3: TGTGCCAGCAGAGACAGGGCTAATTCACCCCTCCACTTT. It codes for CASRDRANSPLHF. The chain uses TRBV2 and TRBJ1-6, with 7 bases identical to TRBD1. J lost 6 bases, V lost 6 bases, and 2 bases had no gene match. CDR3 length: 13 amino acids. CDR1 is SNHLY and CDR2 is FYNNEI in the germline V gene.

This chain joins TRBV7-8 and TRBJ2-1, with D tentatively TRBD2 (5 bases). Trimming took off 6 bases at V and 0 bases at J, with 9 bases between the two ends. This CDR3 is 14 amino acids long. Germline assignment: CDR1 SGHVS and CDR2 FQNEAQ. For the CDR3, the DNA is TGTGCCAGCAGGGAGGCGGTCTCCTACAATGAGCAGTTCTTC. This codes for CASREAVSYNEQFF.

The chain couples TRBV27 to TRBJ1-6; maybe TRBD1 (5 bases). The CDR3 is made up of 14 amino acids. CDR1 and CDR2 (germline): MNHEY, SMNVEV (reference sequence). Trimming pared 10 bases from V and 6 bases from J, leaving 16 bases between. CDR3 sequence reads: CAIRTGGLNSPLHF. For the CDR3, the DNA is TGTGCCATCAGAACAGGTGGACTTAATTCACCCCTCCACTTT.

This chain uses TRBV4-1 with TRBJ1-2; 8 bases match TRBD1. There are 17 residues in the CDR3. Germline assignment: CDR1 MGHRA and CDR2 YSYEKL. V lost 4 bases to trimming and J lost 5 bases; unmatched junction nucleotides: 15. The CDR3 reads CASSPLSGQGAIYGYTF. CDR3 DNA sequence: TGCGCCAGCAGCCCACTGTCGGGTCAGGGGGCGATTTATGGCTACACCTTC.

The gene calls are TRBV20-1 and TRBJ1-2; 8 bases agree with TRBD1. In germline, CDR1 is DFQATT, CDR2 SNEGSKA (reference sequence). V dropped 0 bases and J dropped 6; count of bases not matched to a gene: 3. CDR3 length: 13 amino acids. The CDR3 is CSARDRGQDGYTF. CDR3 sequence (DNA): TGCAGTGCTAGAGACAGGGGGCAGGATGGCTACACCTTC.

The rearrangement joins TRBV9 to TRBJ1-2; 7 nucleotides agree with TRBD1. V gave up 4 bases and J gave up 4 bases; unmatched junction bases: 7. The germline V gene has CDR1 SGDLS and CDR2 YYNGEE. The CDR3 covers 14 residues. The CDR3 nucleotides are TGTGCCAGCAGCCGCGCACAGGGGCTCTATGGCTACACCTTC. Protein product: CASSRAQGLYGYTF.

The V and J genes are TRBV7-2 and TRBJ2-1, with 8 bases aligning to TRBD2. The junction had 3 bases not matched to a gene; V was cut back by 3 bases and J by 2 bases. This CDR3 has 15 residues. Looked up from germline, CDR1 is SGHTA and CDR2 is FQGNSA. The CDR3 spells CASSFTSGAYNEQFF. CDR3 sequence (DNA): TGTGCCAGCAGCTTTACTAGCGGAGCCTACAATGAGCAGTTCTTC.

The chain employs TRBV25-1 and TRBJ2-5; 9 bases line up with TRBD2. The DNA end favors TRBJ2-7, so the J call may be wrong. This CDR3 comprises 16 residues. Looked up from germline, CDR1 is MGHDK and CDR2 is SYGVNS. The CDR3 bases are TGTGCCAGCAGTGTCATCCGCCCGGGACTAGCAACCGAGCAGTACTTC. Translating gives CASSVIRPGLATEQYF.

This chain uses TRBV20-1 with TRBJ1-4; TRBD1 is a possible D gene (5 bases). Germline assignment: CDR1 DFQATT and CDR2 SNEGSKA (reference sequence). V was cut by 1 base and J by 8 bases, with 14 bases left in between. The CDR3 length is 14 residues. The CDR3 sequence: CSARGGGIGEKLFF. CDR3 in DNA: TGCAGTGCTAGAGGGGGGGGAATAGGGGAAAAACTGTTTTTT.

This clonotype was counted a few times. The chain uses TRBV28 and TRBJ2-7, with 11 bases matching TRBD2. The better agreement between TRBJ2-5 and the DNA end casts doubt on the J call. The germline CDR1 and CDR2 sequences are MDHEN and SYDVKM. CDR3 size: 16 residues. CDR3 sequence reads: CASSLGGLAAPETQYF. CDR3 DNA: TGTGCCAGCAGCCTAGGGGGACTAGCGGCTCCGGAGACCCAGTACTTC.

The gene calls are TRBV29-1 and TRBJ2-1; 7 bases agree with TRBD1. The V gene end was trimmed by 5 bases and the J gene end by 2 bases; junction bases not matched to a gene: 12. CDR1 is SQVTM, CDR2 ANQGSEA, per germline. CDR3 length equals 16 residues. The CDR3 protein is CSVLSLRGRTYNEQFF. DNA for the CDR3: TGCAGCGTTCTATCTTTGAGGGGGCGGACCTACAATGAGCAGTTCTTC.

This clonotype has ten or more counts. CDR3 loop: CASGLRANVLTF. In nucleotides, the CDR3 is TGTGCCAGCGGGCTAAGGGCCAACGTCCTGACTTTC. The genes are TRBV27 and TRBJ2-6; D gene unclear. The V and J ends lost 8 bases and 5 bases respectively, with 7 bases between them. The CDR3 spans 12 residues. CDR1 and CDR2 (germline): MNHEY, SMNVEV (reference sequence).

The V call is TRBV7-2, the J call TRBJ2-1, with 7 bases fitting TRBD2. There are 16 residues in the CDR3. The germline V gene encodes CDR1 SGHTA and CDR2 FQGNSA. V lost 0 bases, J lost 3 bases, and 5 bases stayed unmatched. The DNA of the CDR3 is TGTGCCAGCAGCTTAGCCGCTAGCGGAGACTACAATGAGCAGTTCTTC. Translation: CASSLAASGDYNEQFF.

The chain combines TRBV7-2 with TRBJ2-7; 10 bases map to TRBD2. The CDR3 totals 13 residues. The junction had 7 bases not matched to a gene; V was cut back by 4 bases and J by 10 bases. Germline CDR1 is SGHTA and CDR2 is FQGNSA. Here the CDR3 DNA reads TGTGCCAGCAGCTCCTCTAGCGGGAGAACCCAGTACTTC. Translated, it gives CASSSSSGRTQYF.

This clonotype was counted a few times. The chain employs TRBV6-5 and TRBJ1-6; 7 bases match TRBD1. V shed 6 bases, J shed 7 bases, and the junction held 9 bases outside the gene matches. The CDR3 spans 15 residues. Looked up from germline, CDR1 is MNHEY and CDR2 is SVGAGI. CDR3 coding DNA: TGTGCCAGCAGCCCCGGGACAGCGATAAATTCACCCCTCCACTTT. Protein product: CASSPGTAINSPLHF.

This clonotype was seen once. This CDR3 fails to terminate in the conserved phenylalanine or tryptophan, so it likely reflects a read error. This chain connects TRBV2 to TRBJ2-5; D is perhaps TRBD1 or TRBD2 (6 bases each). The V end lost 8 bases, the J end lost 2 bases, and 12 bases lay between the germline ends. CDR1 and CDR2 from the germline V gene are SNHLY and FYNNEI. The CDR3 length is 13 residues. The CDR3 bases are TGTGCCAGCGTGAGGGGGGATCAAGAGACCCAGTACTGC. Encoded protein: CASVRGDQETQYC.

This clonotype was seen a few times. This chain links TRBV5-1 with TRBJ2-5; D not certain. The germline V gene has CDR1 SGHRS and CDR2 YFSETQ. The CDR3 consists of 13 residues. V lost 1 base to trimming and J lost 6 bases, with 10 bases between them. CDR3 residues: CASSLSGIQTQYF. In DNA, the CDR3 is TGCGCCAGCAGCTTGTCAGGAATTCAGACCCAGTACTTC.

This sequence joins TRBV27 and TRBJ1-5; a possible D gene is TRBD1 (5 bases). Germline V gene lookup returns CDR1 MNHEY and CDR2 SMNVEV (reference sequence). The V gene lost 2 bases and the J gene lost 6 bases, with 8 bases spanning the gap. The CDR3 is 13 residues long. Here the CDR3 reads CASSLGGVQPQHF. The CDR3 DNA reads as TGTGCCAGCAGTTTAGGGGGAGTTCAGCCCCAGCATTTT.

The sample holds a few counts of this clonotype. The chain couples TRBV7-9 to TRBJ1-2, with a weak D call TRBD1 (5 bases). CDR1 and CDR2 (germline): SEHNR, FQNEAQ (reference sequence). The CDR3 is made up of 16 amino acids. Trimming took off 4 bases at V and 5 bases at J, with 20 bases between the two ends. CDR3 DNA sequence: TGTGCCAGCAGCTCTCCCTCGGACGGAAAGGGGTATGGCTACACCTTC. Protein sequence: CASSSPSDGKGYGYTF.

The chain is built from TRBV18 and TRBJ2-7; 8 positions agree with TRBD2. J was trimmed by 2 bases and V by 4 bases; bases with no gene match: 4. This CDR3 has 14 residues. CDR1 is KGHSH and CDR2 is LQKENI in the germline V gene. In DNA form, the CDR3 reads TGTGCCAGCTCACGGATCGGGAGGGCCTACGAGCAGTACTTC. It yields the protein CASSRIGRAYEQYF.

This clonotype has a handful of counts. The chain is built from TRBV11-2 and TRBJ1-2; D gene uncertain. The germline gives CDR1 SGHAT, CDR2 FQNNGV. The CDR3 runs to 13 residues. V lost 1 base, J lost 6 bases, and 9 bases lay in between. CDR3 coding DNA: TGTGCCAGCAGCTTAGTTTCCAGAGATGGCTACACCTTC. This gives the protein CASSLVSRDGYTF.

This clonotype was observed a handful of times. CDR3 amino acids: CSAWTGYYGYTF. CDR3 DNA: TGCAGTGCTTGGACAGGGTACTATGGCTACACCTTC. The chain joins TRBV20-1 to TRBJ1-2; 8 bases map to TRBD1. There are 12 residues in the CDR3. The ends lost 5 bases at V and 3 bases at J; junction bases unmatched: 2. Germline CDR1 DFQATT, CDR2 SNEGSKA (reference sequence).

This CDR3 reads CSAIPAVANQPQHF. The CDR3 DNA is TGCAGTGCTATACCGGCAGTGGCCAATCAGCCCCAGCATTTT. The rearrangement uses TRBV20-1 and TRBJ1-5; no clear D. Germline V gene data show CDR1 as DFQATT and CDR2 as SNEGSKA (reference sequence). The CDR3 contains 14 residues. Trimming shortened V by 4 bases and J by 3 bases, and 13 bases separated the two germline ends.

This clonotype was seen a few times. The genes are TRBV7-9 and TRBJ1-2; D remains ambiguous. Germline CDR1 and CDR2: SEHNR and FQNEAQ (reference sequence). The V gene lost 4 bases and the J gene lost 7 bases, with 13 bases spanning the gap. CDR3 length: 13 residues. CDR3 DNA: TGTGCCAGCAGCTCGGGGTTTTCTAGTGGCTACACCTTC. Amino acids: CASSSGFSSGYTF.